The rows below give T cell receptor beta chains drawn from one sample of a study of identical twins. TCRdb itself ran the 5' RACE reads through MiXCR, one entry per CDR3 protein. The sample shows roughly 250,000 distinct CDR3 sequences, over 11% of them seen only once. The material sequenced was memory (CD45RO+) T cells sorted from blood. The receptors were gathered from a woman aged 18-30 years in good health. Each CDR3 is given with its conserved first and last residue. A D gene is named only where the DNA matches it firmly. A clone size is listed for some rows: how often the clone was seen (once, few, many), or a class if it is expanded.

d_call	clone_size	v_call	j_call	cdr3_aa	cdr3_nt
NA	NA	TRBV6-2/TRBV6-3	TRBJ2-7	CASSYPRQTQYEQYF	TGTGCCAGCAGTTACCCCCGACAGACGCAGTACGAGCAGTACTTC
TRBD2	NA	TRBV12-3/TRBV12-4	TRBJ2-3	CASTSGRTQYF	TGTGCCAGCACTAGCGGGCGAACGCAGTATTTT
NA	few	TRBV7-8	TRBJ1-6	CASSLRPLGSPLHF	TGTGCCAGCAGCTTAAGGCCCTTAGGCTCACCCCTCCACTTT
NA	NA	TRBV20-1	TRBJ2-4	CSARTQGNIQYF	TGCAGTGCTAGAACGCAGGGAAACATTCAGTACTTC
TRBD1	few	TRBV6-5	TRBJ2-2	CASSYSGRGWSPAGELFF	TGTGCCAGCAGTTACTCGGGCAGGGGGTGGTCGCCCGCCGGGGAGCTGTTTTTT
TRBD1	NA	TRBV5-1	TRBJ1-6	CASSLRTGSSYNSPLHF	TGCGCCAGCAGCCTGAGGACAGGGAGCTCCTATAATTCACCCCTCCACTTT
NA	NA	TRBV20-1	TRBJ2-1	CSAFQGWNEQFF	TGCAGTGCTTTCCAGGGTTGGAATGAGCAGTTCTTC
TRBD2	few	TRBV11-3	TRBJ2-3	CASSPRGGLGDTQYF	TGTGCCAGCAGCCCTCGCGGGGGACTAGGGGATACGCAGTATTTT
TRBD1	NA	TRBV6-1	TRBJ2-7	CASSGRDRDHEQYF	TGTGCCAGCAGTGGCCGGGACAGGGACCACGAGCAGTACTTC
TRBD2	NA	TRBV11-2	TRBJ2-2	CASSLVIGGVIGELFF	TGTGCCAGCAGCTTAGTTATTGGGGGGGTCATCGGGGAGCTGTTTTTT
TRBD1	NA	TRBV29-1	TRBJ2-3	CSVESGQGYDTQYF	TGCAGCGTTGAATCGGGACAGGGTTACGATACGCAGTATTTT
NA	few	TRBV25-1	TRBJ1-1	CASSAGRVAFF	TGTGCCAGCAGTGCGGGGCGTGTAGCTTTCTTT
NA	few	TRBV7-9	TRBJ2-6	CASSLDRLLSGANVLTF	TGTGCCAGCAGCTTAGACAGGTTACTCTCTGGGGCCAACGTCCTGACTTTC
NA	NA	TRBV11-2	TRBJ2-7	CASSLEPGPYEQYF	TGTGCCAGCAGCTTAGAACCGGGCCCCTACGAGCAGTACTTC
TRBD2	NA	TRBV9	TRBJ2-1	CASSVPRGGTYNEQFF	TGTGCCAGCAGCGTCCCGCGGGGGGGTACTTACAATGAGCAGTTCTTC
TRBD1	NA	TRBV19	TRBJ2-7	CAERGQGLEQYF	TGTGCCGAGAGGGGACAGGGGTTGGAGCAGTACTTC
TRBD1	NA	TRBV5-1	TRBJ1-4	CASSWGQGALGEKLFF	TGCGCCAGCAGCTGGGGACAGGGGGCGCTTGGGGAAAAACTGTTTTTT
NA	NA	TRBV4-3	TRBJ2-3	CASSPELVPPYISTDTQYF	TGCGCCAGCAGCCCGGAGCTAGTCCCTCCTTACATTAGCACAGATACGCAGTATTTT
TRBD2	NA	TRBV19	TRBJ2-7	CASSTLLAAPEQYF	TGTGCCAGTAGTACCCTACTAGCGGCCCCCGAGCAGTACTTC
NA	NA	TRBV5-1	TRBJ1-1	CASSGDGGKAFF	TGCGCCAGCTCTGGGGACGGGGGAAAAGCTTTCTTT
NA	many	TRBV29-1	TRBJ2-5	CSVGGLRETQYF	TGCAGCGTTGGGGGACTCAGAGAGACCCAGTACTTC
TRBD2	NA	TRBV5-6	TRBJ2-1	CASSYPGLAGENEQFF	TGTGCCAGCAGCTACCCGGGACTAGCGGGGGAGAATGAGCAGTTCTTC
TRBD1	few	TRBV6-2/TRBV6-3	TRBJ2-7	CASSYGTVPNYEQYF	TGTGCCAGCAGTTACGGGACAGTTCCCAACTACGAGCAGTACTTC
NA	NA	TRBV20-1	TRBJ1-6	CSALRDTNSPLHF	TGCAGTGCCTTAAGGGACACCAATTCACCCCTCCACTTT
NA	few	TRBV4-3	TRBJ2-2	CASSQELHYPGELFF	TGCGCCAGCAGCCAAGAGCTCCACTACCCCGGGGAGCTGTTTTTT
NA	few	TRBV19	TRBJ2-7	CASSRRHPDYEQYF	TGTGCCAGCTCCCGACGACACCCAGACTACGAGCAGTACTTC
NA	NA	TRBV10-1	TRBJ2-5	CASSRSNRRETQYF	TGCGCCAGCAGTAGGTCCAATCGGCGAGAGACCCAGTACTTC
NA	few	TRBV12-3/TRBV12-4	TRBJ2-3	CAISLTGGLIDTQYF	TGTGCCATCTCCCTGACGGGTGGCCTCATCGATACGCAGTATTTT
TRBD1	few	TRBV6-4	TRBJ2-1	CASSDGAGGVNEQFF	TGTGCCAGCAGTGACGGTGCAGGGGGTGTGAATGAGCAGTTCTTC
NA	NA	TRBV30	TRBJ2-1	CAWRLQSYNEQFF	TGTGCCTGGAGGCTCCAATCCTACAATGAGCAGTTCTTC
TRBD1	NA	TRBV12-5	TRBJ2-1	CASGLEGQGREQFF	TGTGCTAGTGGTTTGGAGGGACAGGGCCGCGAGCAGTTCTTC
NA	NA	TRBV10-3	TRBJ1-1	CAINHNENTEAFF	TGTGCCATCAATCACAACGAGAACACTGAAGCTTTCTTT
NA	few	TRBV20-1	TRBJ2-5	CSARSYQETQYF	TGCAGTGCTAGGAGCTACCAAGAGACCCAGTACTTC
NA	NA	TRBV7-2	TRBJ2-1	CASSFSNNEQFF	TGTGCCAGCAGCTTTTCTAACAATGAGCAGTTCTTC
TRBD1	many	TRBV24-1	TRBJ1-1	CATSDSTGIAFF	TGTGCCACCAGTGATTCGACAGGGATAGCTTTCTTT
NA	NA	TRBV9	TRBJ2-3	CASSVLGGADTQYF	TGTGCCAGCAGCGTGTTAGGGGGAGCAGATACGCAGTATTTT
TRBD2	few	TRBV4-1	TRBJ2-1	CASSQEGTSYNEQFF	TGCGCCAGCAGCCAAGAAGGGACTAGCTACAATGAGCAGTTCTTC
NA	few	TRBV18	TRBJ1-1	CASSPGGPEAFF	TGTGCCAGCTCACCGGGGGGGCCTGAAGCTTTCTTT
NA	few	TRBV7-9	TRBJ1-1	CASSLEGPEAFF	TGTGCCAGCAGCTTGGAGGGACCCGAAGCTTTCTTT
NA	few	TRBV3-1	TRBJ2-5	CASSQSGRSQETQYF	TGTGCCAGCAGCCAATCGGGCAGGTCCCAAGAGACCCAGTACTTC
TRBD2	few	TRBV7-9	TRBJ2-3	CASSLVQRGEEDTQYF	TGTGCCAGCAGCTTAGTCCAGCGGGGTGAGGAGGATACGCAGTATTTT